This T cell receptor (beta chain) was sequenced during a study of regulatory T cells in long-lasting Graves disease. The time point denotes: newly diagnosed GD, antithyroid drugs for less than 3 months. The TCR library used RNA extracted from PBMCs. Investigators prepared the TCR beta libraries by applying iRepertoire HTBI primers and Arm-PCR of CDR3 regions. Via MiXCR, TCRdb re-called the multiplex PCR reads, giving one row per CDR3 protein. In the table there are about 360,000 distinct CDR3 sequences, about 16% of which are singletons. This clonotype was seen at least ten times. Per germline, CDR1 LGHDT and CDR2 YNNKEL (reference sequence). The CDR3 length is 13 residues. V shed 5 bases and J shed 1 base, with 8 bases lying between them. These data also formed part of another study, on T cells in Graves' hyperthyroidism and ophthalmopathy.

The V gene is TRBV3-1, the J gene TRBJ1-2; TRBD1 might be the D (5 bases). Material: peripheral blood mononuclear cells (PBMCs), obtained at new diagnosis, from a patient treated with antithyroid drugs. This sequence was found in a woman aged 18-29 years with Graves disease. CDR3 residues: CASSGGDNYGYTF. The CDR3 region has the DNA TGTGCCAGCAGCGGGGGGGATAACTATGGCTACACCTTC.